This TCR beta chain is drawn from a study of cytomegalovirus exposure and HLA in healthy donors. After removal of 1 base from V and 5 bases from J, the junction contained 5 bases not matched to a gene. The CDR3 has 15 residues. CDR1 and CDR2 (germline): MGHDK, SYGVNS. The donors (healthy individuals) were bone marrow donors. Unrecorded immune exposure was likely among donors, who were nominally healthy when sampled. Study-level findings and limits: A missense variant in DCLRE1C was later tied to TCR beta V- and J-gene trimming. The authors listed about 170 TCR beta chains as cytomegalovirus-associated.

This clone appeared a few times. No antigen is known for it. The PCR ran on 60 Vbeta and 13 Jbeta primers. Sequenced by immunoSEQ multiplex PCR; TCRdb stores in-frame clones only, minus some. The data contain fewer than 65,000 clones, 87% of them seen just once; the ten biggest clones take up approximately 1.3%. This chain links TRBV25-1 with TRBJ2-3, with 8 bases that match TRBD2. This receptor was taken from a young man in good health and CMV-seronegative. The sequencing input was PBMCs. The CDR3, as DNA: TGTGCCAGCAGTGAATCCAGCGGGGGTGGAGATACGCAGTATTTT. Protein: CASSESSGGGDTQYF.